A selection of T cell receptor beta chains follows, all from one sample in a study of OX40 agonist ivuxolimab in advanced cancers. Data came from immunoSEQ multiplex PCR; TCRdb stores just in-frame clones and leaves some out. Here the sample spans about 93,000 clones, 85% to 95% being singletons. Specimen: CD4+ or CD8+ T cells sorted from blood, collected in a trial of the OX40 agonist ivuxolimab. These receptors all stem from an adult with an advanced solid tumor such as melanoma, head and neck, liver or kidney cancer. CDR3s include the opening cysteine and the closing phenylalanine or tryptophan. D genes are given only for firm matches. Rows give clone size only sometimes, using once, few, many, or a class for an expanded clone.

TRBJ1-5,NA,NA,TRBV6-1,TGTGCCAGCTCGGAAAGGGGAAATCAGCCCCAGCATTTT,CASSERGNQPQHF
TRBJ1-1,NA,NA,TRBV30,TGTGCCTGGAACCAGGTGGGGAACACTGAAGCTTTCTTT,CAWNQVGNTEAFF
TRBJ1-5,NA,NA,TRBV9,TGTGCCAGCGGGCGGGACGGCAATCAGCCCCAGCATTTT,CASGRDGNQPQHF
TRBJ2-3,NA,TRBD2,TRBV6-4,TGTGCCAGCAGTGCCCTGAGGGAGGGCGGGGGGCCCACAGATACGCAGTATTTT,CASSALREGGGPTDTQYF
TRBJ2-3,NA,NA,TRBV5-4,TGTGCCAGCAGTTTACCCACAGGGGGAGGGGAAGATACGCAGTATTTT,CASSLPTGGGEDTQYF
TRBJ2-1,NA,NA,TRBV6-5,TGTGCCAGCAGTTCGGGGATCGGGGATGAGCAGTTCTTC,CASSSGIGDEQFF
TRBJ2-7,NA,NA,TRBV7-2,TGTGCCAGCAGCTTAGGGCTGGGGTACGAGCAGTACTTC,CASSLGLGYEQYF
TRBJ1-2,NA,TRBD1,TRBV5-4,TGTGCCAGCAGCTTGAGACAGGGGGAGGGTTATGGCTACACCTTC,CASSLRQGEGYGYTF
TRBJ2-1,NA,NA,TRBV4-1,TGCGCCAGCAGCCCAGCGGGTCCAGGAGGGAACGGTGAGCAGTTCTTC,CASSPAGPGGNGEQFF
TRBJ2-7,NA,NA,TRBV13,TGTGCCAGCAGCTCAGGGGATGCTAACGAGCAGTACTTC,CASSSGDANEQYF
TRBJ1-4,NA,NA,TRBV21-1,TGTGCCAGCAGGATAGGTACCCGGGACAGTAATGAAAAACTGTTTTTT,CASRIGTRDSNEKLFF
TRBJ1-1,NA,NA,TRBV27,TGTGCCAGCAGGTGGGGGGGAGGGACTGAAGCTTTCTTT,CASRWGGGTEAFF
TRBJ1-4,NA,TRBD1,TRBV19,TGTGCCAGTAGTAATGACCGGGACAGGGGAGAAAAACTGTTTTTT,CASSNDRDRGEKLFF
TRBJ1-2,NA,TRBD1,TRBV29-1,TGCAGCGTTGCGGGGGAGGACAGGGGAGTCTATGGCTACACCTTC,CSVAGEDRGVYGYTF
TRBJ1-1,NA,TRBD1,TRBV9,TGTGCCAGCAGCCCCCGACAGGGAGGCACTGAAGCTTTCTTT,CASSPRQGGTEAFF
TRBJ1-3,NA,NA,TRBV5-4,TGTGCCAGCAGCTTGGATGGCAGGGAGAGCTCTGGAAACACCATATATTTT,CASSLDGRESSGNTIYF
TRBJ1-5,NA,NA,TRBV7-6,TGTGCCAGCAGCCTTGGACAGCCGAATAGCAATCAGCCCCAGCATTTT,CASSLGQPNSNQPQHF
TRBJ1-2,NA,NA,TRBV4-3,TGCGCCAGCAGCCAGGGCCTGACAGGTTATTCCCCCTATGGCTACACCTTC,CASSQGLTGYSPYGYTF
TRBJ2-7,NA,NA,TRBV5-1,TGCGCCAGCAGCTTAGGTCCAAACTACGAGCAGTACTTC,CASSLGPNYEQYF
TRBJ1-1,once,TRBD1,TRBV29-1,TGCAGCGTTGGCAGGGGGCGGCTTATGAACACTGAAGCTTTCTTT,CSVGRGRLMNTEAFF
TRBJ2-7,once,TRBD1,TRBV14,TGTGCCAGCAGTCCCGGGACAGCTTCCTACGAGCAGTACTTC,CASSPGTASYEQYF
TRBJ1-2,NA,NA,TRBV29-1,TGCAGCGTTCCTGTCGGGACATCCGGAGGCTATGGCTACACCTTC,CSVPVGTSGGYGYTF
TRBJ2-3,NA,NA,TRBV6-5,TGTGCCAGCAGTTATTATTCGGAGGGTAGCACAGATACGCAGTATTTT,CASSYYSEGSTDTQYF
TRBJ2-7,NA,NA,TRBV5-5,TGTGCCAGCAGCTTGGAGGTTAATCGGATATACGAGCAGTACTTC,CASSLEVNRIYEQYF
TRBJ2-2,NA,TRBD1,TRBV11-2,TGTGCCAGCAGCCACACGAACAGGGGTGAGCTGTTTTTT,CASSHTNRGELFF
TRBJ2-7,NA,TRBD1,TRBV27,TGTGCCAGCAGTTTAACAGGGGTCTACGAGCAGTACTTC,CASSLTGVYEQYF
TRBJ2-5,NA,TRBD1,TRBV4-2,TGTGCCAGCAGCCCGTATCTCGTGAGGGGACAGGCCGGAGAGACCCAGTACTTC,CASSPYLVRGQAGETQYF
TRBJ1-5,once,TRBD1,TRBV2,TGTGCCAGCAGTCAAGTACAGGGGCCTCAAAATCAGCCCCAGCATTTT,CASSQVQGPQNQPQHF
TRBJ1-2,NA,NA,TRBV11-2,TGTGCCAGCAACATGGGTATAGGGACTAACTATGGCTACACCTTC,CASNMGIGTNYGYTF
TRBJ1-5,NA,TRBD1,TRBV4-1,TGCGCCAGCAGCCCTCAGGGGGGGACTTATAGCAATCAGCCCCAGCATTTT,CASSPQGGTYSNQPQHF
TRBJ2-1,NA,NA,TRBV7-9,TGTGCCAGCAGCCCCAAAATGGGGAATGAGCAGTTCTTC,CASSPKMGNEQFF
TRBJ1-2,NA,NA,TRBV4-1,TGCGCCAGCAGCCAAGAAGGGGGGTTGGTAGGGAACTATGGCTACACCTTC,CASSQEGGLVGNYGYTF
TRBJ2-3,NA,NA,TRBV7-9,TGTGCCAGCAGTTACACCTTGGTAGATACGCAGTATTTT,CASSYTLVDTQYF
TRBJ2-7,NA,TRBD1,TRBV7-6,TGTGCCAGCAGCCCCGGGACAGGGGGGGCCTACGAGCAGTACTTC,CASSPGTGGAYEQYF
TRBJ2-7,NA,NA,TRBV6-6,TGTGCCAGCAGTTCCGGGATCGCCTACGAGCAGTACTTC,CASSSGIAYEQYF
TRBJ2-7,NA,TRBD1,TRBV9,TGTGCCAGCAGCGCCTGGGACAGGGACACCTACGAGCAGTACTTC,CASSAWDRDTYEQYF
TRBJ2-2,NA,TRBD2,TRBV10-1,TGCGCCAGCAGTGAGTCTGGACTAGCGGTCGGGGAGCTGTTTTTT,CASSESGLAVGELFF
TRBJ2-5,NA,NA,TRBV28,TGTGCCAGCAGTTTGGGTGGTAGGAGGGGCCAAGAGACCCAGTACTTC,CASSLGGRRGQETQYF
TRBJ2-3,NA,NA,TRBV19,TGTGCCAGTAGGATGTGGCTAGCAGACACAGATACGCAGTATTTT,CASRMWLADTDTQYF
TRBJ2-1,NA,TRBD2,TRBV4-1,TGCGCCAGCAGCCGCGCCGGGACTAGCGGGAGGGAAAATGAGCAGTTCTTC,CASSRAGTSGRENEQFF
TRBJ2-1,NA,TRBD2,TRBV10-2,TGCGCCAGCAGCCCTACAAGCGGGAGTGTCTACAATGAGCAGTTCTTC,CASSPTSGSVYNEQFF
TRBJ1-5,NA,TRBD1,TRBV19,TGTGCCAGTACTCCGGGACAGGGGATATTTGCGGGTCAGCCCCAGCATTTT,CASTPGQGIFAGQPQHF
TRBJ2-7,NA,TRBD2,TRBV10-1,TGCGCCAGCAGTGAGCGGGGGGCCTACGAGCAGTACTTC,CASSERGAYEQYF
TRBJ2-1,NA,TRBD2,TRBV27,TGTGCCAGCAGTGGGAGCGGGAGCCCCTACAATGAGCAGTTCTTC,CASSGSGSPYNEQFF
TRBJ2-1,NA,NA,TRBV5-5,TGTGCCAGCAGCTTGGGGCGGCACAATGAGCAGTTCTTC,CASSLGRHNEQFF
TRBJ2-5,NA,TRBD1,TRBV9,TGTGCCAGCTCGGACAGGGGTCGGGAGACCCAGTACTTC,CASSDRGRETQYF
TRBJ2-4,NA,TRBD2,TRBV6-1,TGTGCCAGCAGTGAACGGCCTAGCGGAAACTTAGCCAAAAACATTCAGTACTTC,CASSERPSGNLAKNIQYF
TRBJ2-7,NA,NA,TRBV25-1,TGTGCCAGTGGAGGGACAGATTACGAGCAGTACTTC,CASGGTDYEQYF